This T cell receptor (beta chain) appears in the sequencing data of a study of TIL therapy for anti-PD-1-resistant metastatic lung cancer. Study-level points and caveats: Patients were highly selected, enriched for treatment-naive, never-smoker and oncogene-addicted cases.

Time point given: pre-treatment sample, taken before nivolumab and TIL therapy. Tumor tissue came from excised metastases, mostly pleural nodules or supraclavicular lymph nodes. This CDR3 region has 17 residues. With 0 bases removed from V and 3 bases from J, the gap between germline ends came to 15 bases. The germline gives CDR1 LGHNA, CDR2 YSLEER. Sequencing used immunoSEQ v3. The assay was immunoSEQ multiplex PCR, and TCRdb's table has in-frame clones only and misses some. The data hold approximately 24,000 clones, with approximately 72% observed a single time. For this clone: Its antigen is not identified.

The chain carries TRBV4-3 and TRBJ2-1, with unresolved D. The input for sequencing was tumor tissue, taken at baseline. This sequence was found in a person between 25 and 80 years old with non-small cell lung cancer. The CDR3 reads CASSQDVSGSIYNEQFF. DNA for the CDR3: TGCGCCAGCAGCCAAGACGTTTCGGGCAGTATCTACAATGAGCAGTTCTTC.